The 17 T cell receptor beta chains presented below share a single source sample, sequenced in a study of patients and donors after allogeneic stem cell transplantation. TCRdb itself ran the RT-PCR reads through MiXCR, one entry per CDR3 protein. The table shows 200,000 to 250,000 distinct CDR3 sequences, with approximately 14% occurring only once. Sequencing input: blood, either unsorted or a sorted T cell fraction (not recorded which). The source of these receptors is a human donor who was either an allogeneic HSCT recipient or a stem cell or donor lymphocyte infusion donor (not recorded which). It is not recorded whose cells these are; they may come from a transplant donor.

There are many counts of this clonotype. This CDR3 reads CASSPTRQSTGELFF. CDR3 in DNA: TGTGCCAGCAGCCCAACCCGACAGAGTACCGGGGAGCTGTTTTTT. The J gene is TRBJ2-2, the V gene TRBV3-1, with a possible D match to TRBD1 (5 bases). Trimming pared 4 bases from V and 5 bases from J, leaving 14 bases between. This CDR3 contains 15 residues. Germline V gene lookup returns CDR1 LGHDT and CDR2 YNNKEL (reference sequence).

This clonotype has a handful of counts. V gene TRBV18 combines with J gene TRBJ1-5; D gene unclear. The CDR3 sequence is 13 residues long. Between the trimmed V and J ends, which lost 2 bases and 4 bases, there was a span of 6 bases. CDR1 is KGHSH and CDR2 is LQKENI in the germline V gene. The CDR3 region has the DNA TGTGCCAGCTCACCATCCGGGAATCAGCCCCAGCATTTT. Protein product: CASSPSGNQPQHF. Looking up the rest from reference TRBV18 and TRBJ1-5 gives the full variable domain: NAGVMQNPRHLVRRRGQEARLRCSPMKGHSHVYWYRQLPEEGLKFMVYLQKENIIDESGMPKERFSAEFPKEGPSILRIQQVVRGDSAAYFCASSPSGNQPQHFGDGTRLSIL.

The chain couples TRBV9 to TRBJ1-5, with a possible D match to TRBD1 (5 bases). The V end was cut by 4 bases, the J end by 0 bases, with 11 bases between. CDR1 and CDR2 from the germline V gene are SGDLS and YYNGEE. The CDR3 runs to 15 residues. DNA for the CDR3: TGTGCCAGCAGCCCCGGGACGGATAGCAATCAGCCCCAGCATTTT. Protein sequence: CASSPGTDSNQPQHF.

In this sample, this clonotype turned up many times. V gene TRBV19 combines with J gene TRBJ1-2; no definite D call. Germline V CDR1 and CDR2: LNHDA, SQIVND (reference sequence). Trimming shortened V by 3 bases and J by 5 bases, and 13 bases separated the two germline ends. The CDR3 loop spans 14 amino acids. The CDR3 bases are TGTGCCAGTAGTATTTTGGCAGGAGGGTATGGCTACACCTTC. Protein: CASSILAGGYGYTF.

This sequence joins TRBV7-2 and TRBJ2-1; tentatively, D is TRBD2 (5 bases). The CDR3 runs 12 residues. Between the trimmed V and J ends, which lost 7 bases and 10 bases, there was a span of 14 bases. Germline CDR1 SGHTA, CDR2 FQGNSA. The CDR3 sequence is CASNSAGGEQFF. The CDR3 nucleotides are TGTGCCAGCAACTCTGCGGGCGGGGAGCAGTTCTTC.

This chain links TRBV28 with TRBJ2-5; D may be TRBD2 (5 bases). The V gene's germline CDR1 is MDHEN and CDR2 SYDVKM. The V end lost 6 bases, the J end lost 7 bases, and 15 bases lay between the germline ends. CDR3 length: 13 residues. The CDR3 sequence: CASRAQSGGTQYF. The CDR3 coding sequence is TGTGCCAGCAGGGCACAGTCAGGAGGGACCCAGTACTTC.

The V gene is TRBV4-2, the J gene TRBJ2-2; 14 bases are shared with TRBD2. With V trimmed by 0 bases and J by 3 bases, 9 bases remained unmatched. CDR1 is LGHNA and CDR2 is YNFKEQ in the germline V gene. The CDR3 is made up of 20 amino acids. CDR3 sequence (DNA): TGTGCCAGCAGCCAAGATATGCGACTAGCGGGGGGGCCCGACACCGGGGAGCTGTTTTTT. Translated: CASSQDMRLAGGPDTGELFF.

This sequence joins TRBV7-2 and TRBJ2-1; weak D call: TRBD1 (6 bases). The V gene's germline CDR1 is SGHTA and CDR2 FQGNSA. This CDR3 is built from 15 residues. V was cut by 0 bases and J by 4 bases, with 10 bases left in between. CDR3 protein: CASSLAVGGYNEQFF. CDR3 nucleotides: TGTGCCAGCAGCTTAGCGGTAGGGGGTTACAATGAGCAGTTCTTC.

This clonotype was found many times. The chain combines TRBV9 with TRBJ2-3, with TRBD2 identical over 8 bases. The CDR3 runs to 16 residues. The germline V gene has CDR1 SGDLS and CDR2 YYNGEE. J was trimmed by 9 bases and V by 0 bases; bases with no gene match: 12. The CDR3 DNA is TGTGCCAGCAGCGTAGTAGGGACGGGGGGGCCGGGCACGCAGTATTTT. This encodes CASSVVGTGGPGTQYF. The variable domain in full, with the rest retrieved from reference TRBV9 and TRBJ2-3, is DSGVTQTPKHLITATGQRVTLRCSPRSGDLSVYWYQQSLDQGLQFLIQYYNGEERAKGNILERFSAQQFPDLHSELNLSSLELGDSALYFCASSVVGTGGPGTQYFGPGTRLTVL.

The CDR3 DNA sequence: TGTGCCATCAGCCGACAGCCGTCAGATACGCAGTATTTT. Translated: CAISRQPSDTQYF. This chain joins TRBV10-3 and TRBJ2-3; a weak D match, TRBD1 (5 bases). This CDR3 comprises 13 residues. Trimming removed 6 bases from V and 4 bases from J, with 11 bases in between. Germline V gene lookup returns CDR1 ENHRY and CDR2 SYGVKD.

The chain joins TRBV29-1 to TRBJ2-1; D is possibly TRBD2 (5 bases). Germline V gives CDR1 SQVTM, CDR2 ANQGSEA. V lost 8 bases, J lost 0 bases, and 14 bases lay in between. The CDR3 has 14 amino acids. Written as DNA, the CDR3 is TGCAGCTTAGTACCGGGAAGCTCCTACAATGAGCAGTTCTTC. It translates to CSLVPGSSYNEQFF.

In this sample, this clonotype turned up many times. CDR3 in DNA: TGCGCCAGCAGCTCAACCGGGACAGGGTTGAAGACCCAGTACTTC. It is translated as CASSSTGTGLKTQYF. This chain links TRBV5-1 with TRBJ2-5; 9 bases agree with TRBD1. The CDR3 covers 15 residues. Looked up from germline, CDR1 is SGHRS and CDR2 is YFSETQ. Germline trimming cut 3 bases from V and 6 bases from J; bases unmatched to any gene: 9. Drawing the rest from reference TRBV5-1 and TRBJ2-5, the complete variable domain is KAGVTQTPRYLIKTRGQQVTLSCSPISGHRSVSWYQQTPGQGLQFLFEYFSETQRNKGNFPGRFSGRQFSNSRSEMNVSTLELGDSALYLCASSSTGTGLKTQYFGPGTRLLVL.

This clonotype was seen at least ten times. The chain employs TRBV20-1 and TRBJ1-3; D perhaps matches TRBD1 (5 bases). Germline lookup yields CDR1 DFQATT and CDR2 SNEGSKA (reference sequence). This CDR3 comprises 14 residues. V was trimmed by 5 bases and J by 4 bases, leaving 15 bases between them. The CDR3 is CSASSPGGGNTIYF. The CDR3 region has the DNA TGCAGTGCTTCCTCCCCGGGGGGAGGAAACACCATATATTTT.

This clonotype was detected a few times. V and J are TRBV27 and TRBJ2-2, with 8 bases that match TRBD1. Per germline, CDR1 MNHEY and CDR2 SMNVEV (reference sequence). The V and J ends lost 0 bases and 6 bases, in that order; junction bases with no gene match: 6. The CDR3 totals 16 residues. The CDR3 spells CASSLSWTGIPGELFF. The CDR3 coding sequence is TGTGCCAGCAGTTTATCCTGGACAGGGATCCCCGGGGAGCTGTTTTTT.

V usage is TRBV6-5 and J usage is TRBJ1-2; 9 nucleotides match TRBD1. CDR3 length equals 14 residues. Germline V gives CDR1 MNHEY, CDR2 SVGAGI. Trimming removed 2 bases from V and 6 bases from J; junction bases left unmatched: 4. CDR3 bases: TGTGCCAGCAGTTACGGGACAGGGAGGAATGGCTACACCTTC. This translates into CASSYGTGRNGYTF.

The chain couples TRBV9 to TRBJ2-1, with 8 bases matching TRBD2. Germline V gene sequence: CDR1 SGDLS, CDR2 YYNGEE. J gave up 0 bases and V 0 bases, and 5 bases lay outside the gene matches. The CDR3 sequence is 17 residues long. The CDR3 is CASSVAGGLSSYNEQFF. CDR3 in DNA: TGTGCCAGCAGCGTAGCGGGAGGGCTGAGCTCCTACAATGAGCAGTTCTTC.

In its sample, this clonotype was seen many times. The rearrangement joins TRBV7-9 to TRBJ2-5, with D unclear. The V end was cut by 10 bases, the J end by 4 bases, with 13 bases between. CDR1 and CDR2 (germline): SEHNR, FQNEAQ (reference sequence). The CDR3 contains 12 residues. This CDR3 is CATKTVGETQYF. Here the CDR3 DNA reads TGTGCCACCAAGACTGTGGGAGAGACCCAGTACTTC.